This T cell receptor beta chain was documented in a study of CD8+CD57+ T cells in acquired aplastic anemia. The patients chosen for sequencing had shown expansion of CD8+CD57+ cells (detected by flow cytometry). Blood samples were obtained from patients who had received no prior therapy. Germline V CDR1 and CDR2: SGHTA, FQGNSA. The CDR3 loop spans 16 amino acids. Trimming stripped 5 bases from V and 0 bases from J, with 14 bases between. Template material for TCR beta VDJ and CDR3 profiling consisted of genomic DNA. In TCRdb, the reads were re-called with MiXCR into one record per CDR3 protein. The repertoire includes roughly 160,000 distinct CDR3 sequences, 70% to 80% of them detected once, and 40% to 55% sits in the top ten.

The V call is TRBV7-2, the J call TRBJ1-3; the D gene is possibly TRBD1 (6 bases). This sequence was found in a human donor with aplastic anemia. The source material was sorted CD4+, CD8+, or CD8+CD57+ T cells (not recorded which) from PBMCs. The CDR3 nucleotides are TGTGCCAGCAGCACCCAGACAGGCATCTCTGGAAACACCATATATTTT. Protein sequence: CASSTQTGISGNTIYF.